This is a list of T cell receptor beta chains from one sample in a study of T cell repertoires in cytomegalovirus infection. TCRdb re-derived calls from the reads in MiXCR, one entry per CDR3 protein. The sample lists under 800,000 distinct CDR3 sequences; about 24% were seen once. Sample: CD8+ T cells from PBMCs. The receptors were sampled from a human donor in good health (CMV status not recorded). Some clones in this sample may be carry-over from other donors' samples. Each CDR3 is given with its conserved first and last residue. D genes are given only for firm matches. Size tells how often a clone was seen (once, few, many) or the class of an expanded clone, and some rows leave it out.

j_call d_call v_call clone_size cdr3_aa cdr3_nt
TRBJ1-1 TRBD1 TRBV19 few CASSRQGSIGEAFF TGTGCCAGTAGTAGACAGGGGAGCATCGGTGAAGCTTTCTTT
TRBJ2-2 TRBD1 TRBV29-1 once CSVNDRGLMELFF TGCAGCGTGAACGACAGGGGGCTTATGGAGCTGTTTTTT
TRBJ2-5 NA TRBV7-2 NA CASSFDRFQETQYF TGTGCCAGCAGCTTCGACAGGTTCCAAGAGACCCAGTACTTC
TRBJ2-7 TRBD2 TRBV12-3/TRBV12-4 many CASSLALAGSYEQYF TGTGCCAGCAGTTTAGCACTAGCGGGTTCCTACGAGCAGTACTTC
TRBJ2-7 TRBD1 TRBV3-1 NA CASSLGQETYEQYF TGTGCCAGCAGCTTGGGACAGGAAACCTACGAGCAGTACTTC
TRBJ1-1 NA TRBV7-9 NA CASSSTAVLGAFF TGTGCCAGCAGCTCGACTGCGGTCCTTGGGGCTTTCTTT
TRBJ2-2 TRBD2 TRBV4-1 NA CASSLGGLALAGELFF TGCGCCAGCAGCCTAGGGGGACTAGCGTTAGCCGGGGAGCTGTTTTTT
TRBJ2-3 NA TRBV7-2 many CASRLEGGGADTQYF TGTGCCAGCAGGTTGGAGGGGGGAGGGGCAGATACGCAGTATTTT
TRBJ2-5 TRBD2 TRBV15 NA CATSTSGGRQETQYF TGTGCCACCAGCACGAGCGGGGGGCGCCAAGAGACCCAGTACTTC
TRBJ1-6 NA TRBV7-2 few CASSLAAGVYNSPLHF TGTGCCAGCAGCTTAGCGGCAGGGGTCTATAATTCACCCCTCCACTTT
TRBJ2-3 TRBD2 TRBV4-2 many CASSQDIGLAGGRADTQYF TGTGCCAGCAGCCAAGATATAGGGCTAGCGGGGGGCCGGGCAGATACGCAGTATTTT
TRBJ2-1 TRBD1 TRBV20-1 NA CSARDMTGDRNEQFF TGCAGTGCTAGAGATATGACAGGGGATCGGAATGAGCAGTTCTTC
TRBJ2-1 TRBD2 TRBV7-3 few CASSLTPWLAGGHNEQFF TGTGCCAGCAGCTTAACCCCTTGGCTAGCGGGGGGGCACAATGAGCAGTTCTTC
TRBJ2-7 NA TRBV10-3 once CAIRLTEYEQYF TGTGCCATCAGGTTGACCGAATACGAGCAGTACTTC
TRBJ2-1 NA TRBV7-6 few CASSSGWGRTYNEQFF TGTGCCAGCAGCTCCGGATGGGGGAGGACCTACAATGAGCAGTTCTTC
TRBJ2-1 NA TRBV4-1 NA CASSQVPPGRSDNEQFF TGCGCCAGCAGCCAAGTTCCGCCAGGGAGGAGTGACAATGAGCAGTTCTTC
TRBJ2-2 TRBD1 TRBV2 few CASSEARGGETGELFF TGTGCCAGCAGTGAAGCGCGAGGGGGCGAAACCGGGGAGCTGTTTTTT
TRBJ2-5 NA TRBV7-3 many CASSLNGPGGETQYF TGTGCCAGCAGCTTAAATGGCCCCGGGGGAGAGACCCAGTACTTC
TRBJ1-1 NA TRBV28 NA CASRFRVNTEAFF TGTGCCAGCAGATTCAGGGTGAACACTGAAGCTTTCTTT
TRBJ2-1 TRBD2 TRBV27 few CATGLAVYNEQFF TGTGCCACCGGACTAGCGGTCTACAATGAGCAGTTCTTC
TRBJ2-1 TRBD1 TRBV2 many CASSEGTGASYNEQFF TGTGCCAGCAGTGAAGGGACAGGGGCCTCCTACAATGAGCAGTTCTTC
TRBJ1-5 NA TRBV28 many CASSLWGDQPQHF TGTGCCAGCAGTTTATGGGGGGATCAGCCCCAGCATTTT
TRBJ2-3 NA TRBV7-2 many CASSLRQGLTDTQYF TGTGCCAGCAGCCTCCGGCAGGGCCTCACAGATACGCAGTATTTT
TRBJ2-2 NA TRBV6-5 NA CASSYQPHTGELFF TGTGCCAGCAGTTACCAACCTCACACCGGGGAGCTGTTTTTT
TRBJ2-7 NA TRBV20-1 NA CSARDLQGRNEQYF TGCAGTGCTAGAGATCTACAGGGGAGGAACGAGCAGTACTTC
TRBJ2-3 NA TRBV7-2 many CASSLRDNPSTDTQYF TGTGCCAGCAGCTTACGGGACAACCCTAGCACAGATACGCAGTATTTT
TRBJ1-1 NA TRBV20-1 NA CSALPRRNTEAFF TGCAGTGCCCTACCGCGGCGAAACACTGAAGCTTTCTTT
TRBJ2-7 TRBD1 TRBV6-6 NA CASSHRGRYEQYF TGTGCCAGCAGTCACAGGGGACGCTACGAGCAGTACTTC
TRBJ2-5 NA TRBV6-6 NA CASSYSITSGRFQETQYF TGTGCCAGCAGTTACTCGATCACATCCGGCAGGTTCCAAGAGACCCAGTACTTC
TRBJ2-1 NA TRBV23-1 many CASSQSWDEQFF TGCGCCAGCAGTCAATCATGGGATGAGCAGTTCTTC
TRBJ2-2 TRBD2 TRBV7-9 many CASSGGRHGELFF TGTGCCAGCTCGGGGGGGCGTCACGGGGAGCTGTTTTTT
TRBJ2-3 TRBD2 TRBV7-3 many CASSNSGGRTDTQYF TGTGCCAGCAGCAATAGCGGGGGGCGCACAGATACGCAGTATTTT
TRBJ1-2 NA TRBV7-9 NA CASSLGLSYGYTF TGTGCCAGCAGCTTGGGACTGTCCTATGGCTACACCTTC
TRBJ2-1 TRBD2 TRBV7-2 many CASSLNSGGALYNEQFF TGTGCCAGCAGCTTAAATAGCGGGGGGGCCTTGTACAATGAGCAGTTCTTC
TRBJ2-1 NA TRBV4-1 few CASSQRAYNEQFF TGCGCCAGCAGCCAGAGAGCCTACAATGAGCAGTTCTTC
TRBJ2-2 TRBD1 TRBV7-2 many CASSPSLGQGNTGELFF TGTGCCAGCAGCCCCTCCCTGGGACAGGGGAATACCGGGGAGCTGTTTTTT
TRBJ2-1 NA TRBV9 few CASSVVAGGPKNEQFF TGTGCCAGCAGCGTAGTAGCCGGGGGGCCTAAGAATGAGCAGTTCTTC
TRBJ1-3 NA TRBV10-3 NA CAISDLGITSGNTIYF TGTGCCATCAGTGATCTAGGGATTACCTCTGGAAACACCATATATTTT
TRBJ1-1 NA TRBV29-1 NA CSVSGWPEAFF TGCAGCGTCTCAGGGTGGCCAGAAGCTTTCTTT
TRBJ2-5 NA TRBV7-9 NA CASSFKDGRGETQYF TGTGCCAGCAGCTTTAAGGACGGCCGGGGAGAGACCCAGTACTTC
TRBJ2-1 TRBD2 TRBV6-2/TRBV6-3 few CASSYSGLVDNEQFF TGTGCCAGCAGTTACTCGGGACTAGTTGACAATGAGCAGTTCTTC
TRBJ1-1 NA TRBV6-5 few CASSYSGEGTEAFF TGTGCCAGCAGTTACTCTGGAGAGGGGACTGAAGCTTTCTTT
TRBJ2-5 NA TRBV7-9 many CASSLAREQETQYF TGTGCCAGCAGCTTAGCCAGGGAACAAGAGACCCAGTACTTC
TRBJ2-7 NA TRBV4-1 NA CASSHAGTYEQYF TGCGCCAGCAGCCATGCTGGGACCTACGAGCAGTACTTC
TRBJ2-2 NA TRBV29-1 NA CSVDLDTGELFF TGCAGCGTTGACCTCGACACCGGGGAGCTGTTTTTT
TRBJ2-2 NA TRBV2 NA CARGVQNTGELFF TGTGCCAGGGGGGTGCAGAACACCGGGGAGCTGTTTTTT
TRBJ2-3 NA TRBV7-3 many CASSPGPTDTQYF TGTGCCAGCAGTCCCGGGCCCACAGATACGCAGTATTTT
TRBJ1-5 NA TRBV28 NA CASSSLPTHQPQHF TGTGCCAGCAGTTCTCTTCCGACACATCAGCCCCAGCATTTT